These 5 T cell receptor beta chains came from one sample sequenced in a study of human T cells and chemical hapten exposure. TCRdb itself ran the RACE reads through MiXCR, one entry per CDR3 protein. The sample lists about 84,000 distinct CDR3 sequences; about 9.4% were seen once. Time point defined: patch test 2, 6 weeks after DPC sensitization. This sample's treatment: therapeutic diphenylcyclopropenone sensitization with weekly scalp DPC. This specimen was whole blood, taken in connection with sensitization to the hapten diphenylcyclopropenone (DPC). Receptors originate from a woman between 50 and 59 years old with alopecia areata. Some clones in this sample may be carry-over from other donors' samples.

This clonotype was counted only a few times. The chain recombines TRBV6-5 with TRBJ1-6; tentative D call: TRBD1 (5 bases). There are 15 residues in the CDR3. Trimming removed 5 bases from V and 15 bases from J, with 23 bases in between. Germline V lookup: CDR1 MNHEY, CDR2 SVGAGI. CDR3 amino acids: CASSPSTGGNSGLHF. CDR3 DNA sequence: TGTGCCAGCAGTCCAAGCACAGGAGGGAATTCTGGCCTCCACTTT.

This clonotype was observed a few times. The CDR3 DNA is TGCAGCGCGGCGTCCCCAACTAATGAAAAACTGTTTTTT. It codes for CSAASPTNEKLFF. The V gene is TRBV29-1, the J gene TRBJ1-4; D call uncertain. Between the trimmed V and J ends, which lost 7 bases and 0 bases, there was a span of 9 bases. This CDR3 region has 13 residues. CDR1 and CDR2 (germline): SQVTM, ANQGSEA.

This clonotype was observed many times. The chain carries TRBV14 and TRBJ2-5, with a possible D match to TRBD2 (6 bases). In germline, CDR1 is SGHDN, CDR2 FVKESK. CDR3 length equals 14 residues. Trimming cost V 3 bases and J 5 bases, with 13 bases left between them. The CDR3 loop is CASSQNLATETQYF. The CDR3 DNA follows: TGTGCCAGCAGCCAGAATCTAGCGACCGAGACCCAGTACTTC.

The chain carries TRBV11-2 and TRBJ2-2; 7 nucleotides match TRBD2. This CDR3 spans 16 amino acids. Trimming took 1 base from V and 0 from J; bases not matched to a gene: 2. The V gene's germline CDR1 is SGHAT and CDR2 FQNNGV. CDR3 loop: CASSLVAGANTGELFF. The CDR3 DNA reads TGTGCCAGCAGCTTAGTGGCGGGAGCGAACACCGGGGAGCTGTTTTTT.

The gene calls are TRBV7-2 and TRBJ1-2, with 7 bases matching TRBD1. After removal of 5 bases from V and 8 bases from J, the junction contained 14 bases not matched to a gene. The V gene's germline CDR1 is SGHTA and CDR2 FQGNSA. The CDR3 is 15 amino acids. The CDR3 nucleotides read TGTGCCAGCAGCCTCAAAGCGGACAGGTCTAGCGGCTACACCTTC. Its protein is CASSLKADRSSGYTF. The variable domain in full, with the rest retrieved from reference TRBV7-2 and TRBJ1-2, is GAGVSQSPSNKVTEKGKDVELRCDPISGHTALYWYRQSLGQGLEFLIYFQGNSAPDKSGLPSDRFSAERTGGSVSTLTIQRTQQEDSAVYLCASSLKADRSSGYTFGSGTRLTVV.